Listed below are T cell receptor beta chains from one sample, sequenced in a study of shared clonotypes between healthy human individuals. The repertoire was sequenced with immunoSEQ multiplex PCR; TCRdb's copy has only in-frame clones and lacks some. The repertoire holds about 1.5 million clones, approximately 98% seen once, with roughly 0.45% in the top ten. Input material: naive CD4+ T cells sorted from blood. These TCRs come from a man in his thirties or forties in good health. CDR3s include the opening cysteine and the closing phenylalanine or tryptophan. The D gene is left open where the match is weak. Size is stated for part of the rows, as once, few or many counts, or as a class when the clone is expanded.

D gene,V gene,clone size,J gene,CDR3 DNA,CDR3 protein
-,TRBV28,-,TRBJ1-1,TGTGCCAGCAGTTGGGTTCGAGGCACTGAAGCTTTCTTT,CASSWVRGTEAFF
TRBD2,TRBV28,-,TRBJ2-2,TGTGCCAGCACCCCTTGGCGGGAGGGGCCCGGGGAGCTGTTTTTT,CASTPWREGPGELFF
TRBD1,TRBV7-2,-,TRBJ2-3,TGTGCCAGCAGCTTAGTAATGGGGACAGGGAGAACAGATACGCAGTATTTT,CASSLVMGTGRTDTQYF
TRBD2,TRBV5-1,-,TRBJ2-7,TGCGCCAGCAGCTCATCTAGCGGGAGGGCCGAGCAGTACTTC,CASSSSSGRAEQYF
-,TRBV2,-,TRBJ1-4,TGTGCCAGCAGACTGGACCTGGCAACTAATGAAAAACTGTTTTTT,CASRLDLATNEKLFF
-,TRBV29-1,-,TRBJ2-3,TGCAGCGTTGAAGATATAGCGAGCACAGATACGCAGTATTTT,CSVEDIASTDTQYF
-,TRBV5-5,-,TRBJ1-2,TGTGCCAGCAGCCTGCGGACGTCGTATGGCTACACCTTC,CASSLRTSYGYTF
-,TRBV27,-,TRBJ2-1,TGTGCCAGCAGTTTCGACGGGACCCTAATCAAGGAGCAGTTCTTC,CASSFDGTLIKEQFF
-,TRBV6-5,-,TRBJ2-7,TGTGCCAGCAGCAGAGGACAGAACTACGAGCAGTACTTC,CASSRGQNYEQYF
-,TRBV11-2,-,TRBJ2-1,TGTGCCAGCAGCCCCGCGGGTATCTCCTACAATGAGCAGTTCTTC,CASSPAGISYNEQFF
-,TRBV28,-,TRBJ2-1,TGTGCCAGCAGTTTATGGACGGGTAGCGGAAGCTACAATGAGCAGTTCTTC,CASSLWTGSGSYNEQFF
TRBD2,TRBV6-1,-,TRBJ2-1,TGTGCCAGCAGTGCTAGCGGGAGGGCCAATGAGCAGTTCTTC,CASSASGRANEQFF
-,TRBV7-2,-,TRBJ2-3,TGTGCCAGCAGCTTAGTTCAGGGAACAGATACGCAGTATTTT,CASSLVQGTDTQYF
-,TRBV9,-,TRBJ2-2,TGTGCCAGCAGCGTAGCTACCCGGGTGGGCGGGTTGAACACCGGGGAGCTGTTTTTT,CASSVATRVGGLNTGELFF
-,TRBV2,-,TRBJ2-2,TGTGCCAGCAGTGAATTAGGTATTCCCGGGGAGCTGTTTTTT,CASSELGIPGELFF
-,TRBV9,-,TRBJ1-2,TGTGCCAGCAGCGTGCGGGGGCCCGGGGGCTACACCTTC,CASSVRGPGGYTF
-,TRBV6-5,-,TRBJ2-1,TGTGCCAGCCTGCACATCGGCGGAGGCAATGAGCAGTTCTTC,CASLHIGGGNEQFF
-,TRBV19,-,TRBJ2-6,TGTGCCAGTTTCGAGGGTACTGGGGCCAACGTCCTGACTTTC,CASFEGTGANVLTF
-,TRBV7-3,-,TRBJ2-5,TGTGCCAGCAGCCCCAACACGGGGAACGAAGAGACCCAGTACTTC,CASSPNTGNEETQYF
TRBD1,TRBV5-1,-,TRBJ1-1,TGCGCCAGCAGCTTGTACAGGGGGACCACTGAAGCTTTCTTT,CASSLYRGTTEAFF
TRBD2,TRBV6-4,-,TRBJ2-2,TGTGCCAGCAGCCGAGCGGGAGGGAACACCGGGGAGCTGTTTTTT,CASSRAGGNTGELFF
-,TRBV19,-,TRBJ1-1,TGTGCCAGTAGTATCCCCCCGGCTGAAGCTTTCTTT,CASSIPPAEAFF
-,TRBV30,-,TRBJ2-7,TGTGCCTACAGGGCTTCACCCGGGGGGGAGCAGTACTTC,CAYRASPGGEQYF
-,TRBV5-1,-,TRBJ2-5,TGCGCCAGCAGCTTTACGCCCCCGTACCAAGAGACCCAGTACTTC,CASSFTPPYQETQYF
-,TRBV7-6,-,TRBJ2-7,TGTGCCAGCAGCTTAGGGAGGACATCGAGCCACGAGCAGTACTTC,CASSLGRTSSHEQYF
TRBD2,TRBV4-3,-,TRBJ2-3,TGCGCCAGCAGCCAAGAGGGGACTAGGTTCGATACGCAGTATTTT,CASSQEGTRFDTQYF
-,TRBV5-4,-,TRBJ2-3,TGTGCCAGCACTTCCGGGTCACCCACAGATACGCAGTATTTT,CASTSGSPTDTQYF
TRBD1,TRBV5-1,-,TRBJ2-1,TGCGCCAGCAGAACCGGGACAGCTAACAATGAGCAGTTCTTC,CASRTGTANNEQFF
-,TRBV10-3,once,TRBJ1-2,TGTGCCATCAGTGGAAACACTAACTATGGCTACACCTTC,CAISGNTNYGYTF
TRBD2,TRBV6-5,-,TRBJ2-7,TGTGCCAGCAGGCGCGGGGGGTACTACGAGCAGTACTTC,CASRRGGYYEQYF
TRBD2,TRBV11-2,-,TRBJ2-1,TGTGCCAGCAGCTCCTTCAGCGGGAGACCCTACAATGAGCAGTTCTTC,CASSSFSGRPYNEQFF
-,TRBV7-8,-,TRBJ2-7,TGTGCCAGCAGCTACTGGAGCTCCTACGAGCAGTACTTC,CASSYWSSYEQYF
-,TRBV5-4,-,TRBJ2-1,TGTGCCAGCAGCTTGGCCGTGGACAGCCGGATCTTC,CASSLAVDSRIF
-,TRBV5-4,-,TRBJ2-1,TGTGCCAGCAGGAGTCGTGGGATGGGCAATGAGCAGTTCTTC,CASRSRGMGNEQFF
-,TRBV5-1,-,TRBJ2-1,TGCGCCAGCAGCCCTGACAGGCCTTTACTTTACAATGAGCAGTTCTTC,CASSPDRPLLYNEQFF
TRBD2,TRBV9,-,TRBJ2-3,TGTGCCAGCAGCGCCGCGGGAGGGCTAACAGATACGCAGTATTTT,CASSAAGGLTDTQYF
-,TRBV28,-,TRBJ1-1,TGTGCCAGCAGTTTTGTCGACAACATGAACACTGAAGCTTTCTTT,CASSFVDNMNTEAFF
-,TRBV7-9,-,TRBJ1-5,TGTGCCAGCAGCTTGGGACAAGGGTACTATAGCAATCAGCCCCAGCATTTT,CASSLGQGYYSNQPQHF
-,TRBV11-1,once,TRBJ2-1,TGTGCCAGCAGCTCGCCGGGACCCACACGCAATGAGCAGTTCTTC,CASSSPGPTRNEQFF
-,TRBV9,-,TRBJ2-7,TGTGCCAGCAGCGTAGGCGGTTTACCCTACGAGCAGTACTTC,CASSVGGLPYEQYF
-,TRBV7-9,-,TRBJ1-1,TGTGCCAGCAGCTCCGTCCCGGGACACTTCGAAGCTTTCTTT,CASSSVPGHFEAFF
-,TRBV5-1,-,TRBJ2-2,TGCGCCAGCAGCTTGGGTCAGGGCCCGAACACCGGGGAGCTGTTTTTT,CASSLGQGPNTGELFF